This T cell receptor (beta chain) was sequenced in a study of blood T cell repertoires in COVID-19. Across the whole study: Samples representing acute and convalescent COVID-19 were sourced from the United States, Italy and Spain. Sample material is recorded as cDNA or gDNA derived from T cells, B-cell-depleted T cells, or PBMCs.

The CDR3 loop spans 16 amino acids. Trimming took off 1 base at V and 5 bases at J, with 14 bases between the two ends. Germline lookup yields CDR1 MDHEN and CDR2 SYDVKM. Methods used by the authors: For nucleated cells, counts were estimated from reference gene primer amplification. The method was immunoSEQ multiplex PCR; TCRdb's version includes in-frame clones alone and lacks a portion of them. The V and J calls and the clone size are those of that table, but D and trimming were determined from the DNA. The data contain about 140,000 clones, more than 70% of them singletons. This clone was picked up one time.

The sequence derives from a woman between 55 and 75 years old with acute or convalescent COVID-19. The gene calls are TRBV28 and TRBJ1-4, with D maybe TRBD1 (6 bases). The material sequenced was peripheral blood. As DNA, the CDR3 is TGTGCCAGCAGTTTATCCACAGGGAAGGGGAATGAAAAACTGTTTTTT. Its protein is CASSLSTGKGNEKLFF.